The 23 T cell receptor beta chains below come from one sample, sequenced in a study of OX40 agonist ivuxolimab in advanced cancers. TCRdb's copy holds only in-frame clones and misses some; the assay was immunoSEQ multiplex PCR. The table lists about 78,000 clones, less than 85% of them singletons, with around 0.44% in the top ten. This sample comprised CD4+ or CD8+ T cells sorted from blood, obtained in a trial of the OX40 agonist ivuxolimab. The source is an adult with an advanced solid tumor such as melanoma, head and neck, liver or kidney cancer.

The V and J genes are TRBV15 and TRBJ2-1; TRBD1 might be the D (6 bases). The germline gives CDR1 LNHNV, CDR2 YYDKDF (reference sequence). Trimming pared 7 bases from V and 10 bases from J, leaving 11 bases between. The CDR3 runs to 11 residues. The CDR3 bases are TGTGCCACCAAGGGGGAGAGGGAGCAGTTCTTC. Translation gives CATKGEREQFF.

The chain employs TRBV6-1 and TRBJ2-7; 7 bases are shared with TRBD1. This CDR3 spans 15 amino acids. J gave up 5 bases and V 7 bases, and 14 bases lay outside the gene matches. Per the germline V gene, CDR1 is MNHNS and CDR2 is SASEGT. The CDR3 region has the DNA TGTGCCAGCACCCCGGACAGGTCTCGTTCCAACGAGCAGTACTTC. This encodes CASTPDRSRSNEQYF.

CDR3 in DNA: TGCAGCGTTGCGGGACAGCTTTCGAACACTGAAGCTTTCTTT. It encodes CSVAGQLSNTEAFF. J is TRBJ1-1 and V is TRBV29-1; 7 bases are shared with TRBD1. With 4 bases clipped from V and 1 base from J, the junction kept 6 bases outside the gene matches. From germline, CDR1 is SQVTM and CDR2 ANQGSEA. The CDR3 length is 14 residues.

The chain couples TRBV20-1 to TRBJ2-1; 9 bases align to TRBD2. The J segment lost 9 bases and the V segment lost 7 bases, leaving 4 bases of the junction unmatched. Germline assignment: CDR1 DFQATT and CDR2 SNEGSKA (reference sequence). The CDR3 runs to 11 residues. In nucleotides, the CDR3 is TGCAGTGTCCAGCGGGGGGTTGAGCAGTTCTTC. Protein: CSVQRGVEQFF.

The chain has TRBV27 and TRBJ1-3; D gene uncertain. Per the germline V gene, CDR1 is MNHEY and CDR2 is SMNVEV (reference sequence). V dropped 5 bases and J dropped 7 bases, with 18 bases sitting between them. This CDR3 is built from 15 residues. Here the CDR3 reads CASSPSLLYRNTIYF. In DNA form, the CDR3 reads TGTGCCAGCAGTCCGAGCCTCTTATATCGGAACACCATATATTTT.

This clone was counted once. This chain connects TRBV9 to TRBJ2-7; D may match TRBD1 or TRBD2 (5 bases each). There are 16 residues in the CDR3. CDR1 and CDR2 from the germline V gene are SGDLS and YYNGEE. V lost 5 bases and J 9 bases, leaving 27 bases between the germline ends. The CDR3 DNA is TGTGCCAGCAGTTTCCAGGCGGACCCCGGAAATGGGGGGCAGTACTTC. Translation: CASSFQADPGNGGQYF.

CDR3 amino acids: CASSQVGGYEQYV. For the CDR3, the DNA is TGCGCCAGCAGCCAAGTCGGCGGCTACGAGCAGTACGTC. J is TRBJ2-7 and V is TRBV4-1; D is unclear. V lost 1 base, J lost 3 bases, and 7 bases lay in between. CDR1 and CDR2 from the germline V gene are MGHRA and YSYEKL. The CDR3 is 13 residues long.

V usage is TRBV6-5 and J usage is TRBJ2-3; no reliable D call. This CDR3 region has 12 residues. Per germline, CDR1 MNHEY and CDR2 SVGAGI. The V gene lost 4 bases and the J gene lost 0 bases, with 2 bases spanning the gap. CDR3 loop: CASSWSTDTQYF. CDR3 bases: TGTGCCAGCAGTTGGAGCACAGATACGCAGTATTTT.

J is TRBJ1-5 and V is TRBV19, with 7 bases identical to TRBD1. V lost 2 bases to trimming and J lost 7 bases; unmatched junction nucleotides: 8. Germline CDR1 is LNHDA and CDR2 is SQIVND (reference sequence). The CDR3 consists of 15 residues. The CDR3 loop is CASSITGTGVQPQHF. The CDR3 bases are TGTGCCAGTAGTATAACGGGAACAGGGGTCCAGCCCCAGCATTTT.

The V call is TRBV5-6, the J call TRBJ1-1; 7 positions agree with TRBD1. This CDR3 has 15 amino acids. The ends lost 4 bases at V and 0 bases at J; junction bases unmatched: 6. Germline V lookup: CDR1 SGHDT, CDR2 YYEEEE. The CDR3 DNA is TGTGCCAGCAGCCGGGGACAGTTGATGAACACTGAAGCTTTCTTT. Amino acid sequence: CASSRGQLMNTEAFF.

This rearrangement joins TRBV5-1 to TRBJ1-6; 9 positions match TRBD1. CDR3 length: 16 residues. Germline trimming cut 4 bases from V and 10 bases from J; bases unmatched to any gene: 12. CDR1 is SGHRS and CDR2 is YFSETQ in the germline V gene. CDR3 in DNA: TGCGCCAGCAGCAGTTGGACAGGGGATTCTGGGTCACCCCTCCACTTT. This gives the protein CASSSWTGDSGSPLHF.

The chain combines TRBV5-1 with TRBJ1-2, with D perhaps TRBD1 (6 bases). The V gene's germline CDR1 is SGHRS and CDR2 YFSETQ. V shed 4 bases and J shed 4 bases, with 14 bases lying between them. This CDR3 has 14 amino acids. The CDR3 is CASSHAGAGYGYTF. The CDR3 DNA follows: TGCGCCAGCAGCCACGCAGGGGCCGGCTATGGCTACACCTTC. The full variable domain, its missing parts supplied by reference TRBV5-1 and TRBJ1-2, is KAGVTQTPRYLIKTRGQQVTLSCSPISGHRSVSWYQQTPGQGLQFLFEYFSETQRNKGNFPGRFSGRQFSNSRSEMNVSTLELGDSALYLCASSHAGAGYGYTFGSGTRLTVV.

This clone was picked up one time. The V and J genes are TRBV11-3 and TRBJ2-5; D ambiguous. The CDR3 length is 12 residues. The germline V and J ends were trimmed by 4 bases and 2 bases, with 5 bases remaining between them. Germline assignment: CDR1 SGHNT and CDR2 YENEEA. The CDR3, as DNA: TGTGCCAGCAGCTCGGTACAAGAGACCCAGTACTTC. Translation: CASSSVQETQYF.

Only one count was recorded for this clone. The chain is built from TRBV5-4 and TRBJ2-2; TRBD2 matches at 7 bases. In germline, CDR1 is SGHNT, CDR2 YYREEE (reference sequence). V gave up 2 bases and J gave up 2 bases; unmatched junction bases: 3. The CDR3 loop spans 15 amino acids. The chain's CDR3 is CASSFGLDNTGELFF. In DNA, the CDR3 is TGTGCCAGCAGCTTTGGACTAGATAACACCGGGGAGCTGTTTTTT.

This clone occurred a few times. The CDR3 loop reads CASSPGLKETQYF. CDR3 coding DNA: TGTGCCAGCAGCCCGGGACTAAAAGAGACCCAGTACTTC. The V gene is TRBV11-2, the J gene TRBJ2-5; TRBD2 aligns across 7 bases. This CDR3 region has 13 residues. Losses at the gene ends were 5 bases for V and 3 bases for J; bases not matched to a gene: 3. The germline V gene has CDR1 SGHAT and CDR2 FQNNGV. Together with reference TRBV11-2 and TRBJ2-5, the CDR3 gives the full variable domain: EAGVAQSPRYKIIEKRQSVAFWCNPISGHATLYWYQQILGQGPKLLIQFQNNGVVDDSQLPKDRFSAERLKGVDSTLKIQPAKLEDSAVYLCASSPGLKETQYFGPGTRLLVL.

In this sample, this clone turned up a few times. CDR3 DNA: TGTGCCAGCAGCCCGCGACAGGAGGTCTACGAGCAGTACTTC. It yields the protein CASSPRQEVYEQYF. The rearrangement uses TRBV7-6 and TRBJ2-7, with D perhaps TRBD1 (6 bases). Trimming shortened V by 5 bases and J by 3 bases, and 14 bases separated the two germline ends. The CDR3 is 14 amino acids. The germline V gene encodes CDR1 SGHVS and CDR2 FNYEAQ.

The CDR3 reads CASRDTNYGYTF. CDR3 nucleotide sequence: TGTGCCAGCCGGGACACCAACTATGGCTACACCTTC. The genes are TRBV28 and TRBJ1-2, with D possibly TRBD1 on 6 matching bases. The CDR3 is 12 amino acids. Trimming stripped 8 bases from V and 2 bases from J, with 9 bases between. Germline V gene sequence: CDR1 MDHEN, CDR2 SYDVKM.

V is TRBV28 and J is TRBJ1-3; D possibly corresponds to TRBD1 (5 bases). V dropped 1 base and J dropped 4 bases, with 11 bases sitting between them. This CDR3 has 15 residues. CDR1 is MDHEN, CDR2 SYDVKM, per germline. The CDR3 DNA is TGTGCCAGCAGTTTATTGGGGGGTTCCGGAAACACCATATATTTT. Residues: CASSLLGGSGNTIYF.

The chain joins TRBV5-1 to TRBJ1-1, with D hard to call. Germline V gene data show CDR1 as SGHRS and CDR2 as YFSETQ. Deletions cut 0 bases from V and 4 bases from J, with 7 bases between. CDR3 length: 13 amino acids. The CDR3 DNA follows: TGCGCCAGCAGCTTGGGTGGGATCACTGAAGCTTTCTTT. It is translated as CASSLGGITEAFF.

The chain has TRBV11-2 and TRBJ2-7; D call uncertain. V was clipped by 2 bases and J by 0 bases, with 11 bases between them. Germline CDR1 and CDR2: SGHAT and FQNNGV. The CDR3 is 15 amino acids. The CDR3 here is CASSLTGGSSYEQYF. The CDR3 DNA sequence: TGTGCCAGCAGCTTAACCGGCGGAAGCTCCTACGAGCAGTACTTC.

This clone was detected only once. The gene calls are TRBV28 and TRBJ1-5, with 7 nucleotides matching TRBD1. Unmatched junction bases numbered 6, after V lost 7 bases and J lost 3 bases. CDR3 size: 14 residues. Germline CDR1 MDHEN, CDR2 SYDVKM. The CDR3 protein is CASNRQGFNQPQHF. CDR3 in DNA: TGTGCCAGCAACCGACAGGGATTCAATCAGCCCCAGCATTTT.

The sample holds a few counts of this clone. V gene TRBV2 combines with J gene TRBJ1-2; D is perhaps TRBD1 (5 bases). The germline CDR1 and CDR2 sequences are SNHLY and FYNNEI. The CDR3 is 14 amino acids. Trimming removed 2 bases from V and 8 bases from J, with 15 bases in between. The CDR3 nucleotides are TGTGCCAGCAGTGAATTCGGGGAGCGGGACGGCTACACCTTC. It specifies CASSEFGERDGYTF. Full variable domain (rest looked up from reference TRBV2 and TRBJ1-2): EPEVTQTPSHQVTQMGQEVILRCVPISNHLYFYWYRQILGQKVEFLVSFYNNEISEKSEIFDDQFSVERPDGSNFTLKIRSTKLEDSAMYFCASSEFGERDGYTFGSGTRLTVV.

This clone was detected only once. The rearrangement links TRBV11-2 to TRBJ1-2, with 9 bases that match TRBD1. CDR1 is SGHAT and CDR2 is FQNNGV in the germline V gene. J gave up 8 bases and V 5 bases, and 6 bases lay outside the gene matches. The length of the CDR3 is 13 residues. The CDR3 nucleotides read TGTGCCAGCAGCCAGGGACAGGGTCCGGGCTACACCTTC. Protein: CASSQGQGPGYTF.